The 11 T cell receptor beta chains in this list originate from one sample, sequenced in a study of technical replicates of blood from several donors. Libraries were prepared by immunoSEQ multiplex PCR; TCRdb keeps only in-frame clonotypes and omits some of them. The sample carries tens of thousands of clones, around 94% recorded once. Sequences were obtained from T cells isolated from PBMCs. All receptors come from a human donor in good health.

This chain uses TRBV19 with TRBJ2-2; TRBD2 is a possible D gene (6 bases). The CDR3 runs 13 residues. V shed 2 bases and J shed 6 bases, with 7 bases lying between them. Germline V gene lookup returns CDR1 LNHDA and CDR2 SQIVND (reference sequence). The CDR3: CASSITGAGELFF. The CDR3 DNA sequence: TGTGCCAGTAGTATAACGGGGGCCGGGGAGCTGTTTTTT.

The V gene is TRBV5-8, the J gene TRBJ2-1, with TRBD2 matching over 9 bases. Trimming took 7 bases from V and 2 from J; bases not matched to a gene: 10. CDR1 and CDR2 from the germline V gene are SGHTS and YDEGEE. This CDR3 contains 16 residues. CDR3 sequence (DNA): TGTGCCAGCCGCGACTTAGCGGGAGCGGCCTACAATGAGCAGTTCTTC. It yields the protein CASRDLAGAAYNEQFF.

The chain combines TRBV27 with TRBJ1-2; TRBD1 is a possible D gene (6 bases). The germline CDR1 and CDR2 sequences are MNHEY and SMNVEV (reference sequence). The CDR3 covers 14 residues. V lost 4 bases to trimming and J lost 2 bases, with 11 bases between them. The CDR3, as DNA: TGTGCCAGCAGTTACGGCACAGGGAACTATGGCTACACCTTC. It translates to CASSYGTGNYGYTF.

This chain links TRBV27 with TRBJ2-2, with TRBD2 matching over 9 bases. Per the germline V gene, CDR1 is MNHEY and CDR2 is SMNVEV (reference sequence). The CDR3 contains 16 residues. V was clipped by 2 bases and J by 4 bases; unmatched bases: 5. CDR3 bases: TGTGCCAGCAGTTTAGGAGCGGGGGGTTTCACCGGGGAGCTGTTTTTT. Translation gives CASSLGAGGFTGELFF.

This chain links TRBV7-9 with TRBJ1-6; D remains unclear. V lost 3 bases and J 0 bases, leaving 6 bases between the germline ends. This CDR3 is 15 amino acids long. The V gene's germline CDR1 is SEHNR and CDR2 FQNEAQ (reference sequence). This CDR3 reads CASSFRGSYNSPLHF. The CDR3 region has the DNA TGTGCCAGCAGCTTTCGAGGCTCCTATAATTCACCCCTCCACTTT.

The CDR3: CASSRLQGDKDIQYF. In DNA, the CDR3 is TGCGCCAGCAGCCGTTTACAGGGTGATAAAGACATTCAGTACTTC. The chain combines TRBV4-1 with TRBJ2-4; TRBD1 is a possible D gene (6 bases). Germline lookup yields CDR1 MGHRA and CDR2 YSYEKL. V lost 4 bases, J lost 8 bases, and 18 bases lay in between. This CDR3 has 15 amino acids.

The V and J genes are TRBV19 and TRBJ2-2, with a possible D match to TRBD1 (6 bases). The ends were cut back, 7 bases at V and 0 bases at J, with 15 bases in the middle. Germline V lookup: CDR1 LNHDA, CDR2 SQIVND (reference sequence). This CDR3 is 16 amino acids long. Here the CDR3 DNA reads TGTGCCAGTACCCCAGGGGTAAGGGCGAACACCGGGGAGCTGTTTTTT. It codes for CASTPGVRANTGELFF. Using reference TRBV19 and TRBJ2-2 for the parts outside the CDR3, the full variable domain is DGGITQSPKYLFRKEGQNVTLSCEQNLNHDAMYWYRQDPGQGLRLIYYSQIVNDFQKGDIAEGYSVSREKKESFPLTVTSAQKNPTAFYLCASTPGVRANTGELFFGEGSRLTVL.

This chain links TRBV7-3 with TRBJ1-1; D perhaps matches TRBD1 (6 bases). V was pared by 0 bases and J by 3 bases, with 14 bases between. Looked up from germline, CDR1 is SGHTA and CDR2 is FQGTGA. The CDR3 extends over 16 amino acids. CDR3 in amino acids: CASSLTEGGAYTEAFF. The CDR3 DNA reads as TGTGCCAGCAGCTTAACGGAGGGGGGGGCTTACACTGAAGCTTTCTTT.

J is TRBJ1-6 and V is TRBV5-6, with D maybe TRBD1 (5 bases). The germline V and J ends were trimmed by 0 bases and 4 bases, with 8 bases remaining between them. This CDR3 comprises 15 residues. Looked up from germline, CDR1 is SGHDT and CDR2 is YYEEEE. This chain's CDR3 is CASSLGRAYNSPLHF. The CDR3, as DNA: TGTGCCAGCAGCTTGGGCAGGGCTTATAATTCACCCCTCCACTTT.

The chain carries TRBV7-6 and TRBJ1-6; maybe TRBD1 (5 bases). Trimming stripped 1 base from V and 9 bases from J, with 10 bases between. This CDR3 is 14 amino acids long. Germline CDR1 is SGHVS and CDR2 is FNYEAQ. The CDR3 is CASSLGQQVSPLHF. The CDR3 DNA reads TGTGCCAGCAGCTTAGGACAGCAGGTTTCACCCCTCCACTTT.

The chain carries TRBV7-2 and TRBJ1-3; 12 bases agree with TRBD1. Germline CDR1 and CDR2: SGHTA and FQGNSA. The CDR3 has 15 amino acids. V gave up 6 bases and J gave up 6 bases; unmatched junction bases: 6. Written as DNA, the CDR3 is TGTGCCAGCAGAGGTCCGGGACAGGGGGCAAACACCATATATTTT. It translates to CASRGPGQGANTIYF.